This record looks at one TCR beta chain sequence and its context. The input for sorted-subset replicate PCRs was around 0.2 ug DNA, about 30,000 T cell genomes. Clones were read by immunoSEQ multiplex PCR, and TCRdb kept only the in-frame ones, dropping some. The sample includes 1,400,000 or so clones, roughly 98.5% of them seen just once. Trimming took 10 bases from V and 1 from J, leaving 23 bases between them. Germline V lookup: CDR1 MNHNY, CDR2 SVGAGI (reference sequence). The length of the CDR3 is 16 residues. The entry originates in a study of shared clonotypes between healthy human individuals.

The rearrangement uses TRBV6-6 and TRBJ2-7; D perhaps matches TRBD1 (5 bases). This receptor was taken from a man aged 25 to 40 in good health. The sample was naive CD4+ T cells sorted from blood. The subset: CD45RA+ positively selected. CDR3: CATGRATGLGSYEQYF. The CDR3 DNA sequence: TGTGCCACCGGTAGGGCTACAGGTCTGGGGTCCTACGAGCAGTACTTC.